This T cell receptor (beta chain) appears in the sequencing data of a study of blood T cell repertoires in COVID-19. The CDR3 totals 17 residues. Germline CDR1 reads MNHEY; CDR2 reads SMNVEV (reference sequence). The V and J ends lost 5 bases and 3 bases, in that order; junction bases with no gene match: 7. The data were produced by immunoSEQ multiplex PCR, yet TCRdb's version contains in-frame clones alone and is incomplete. Of approximately 230,000 clones in the sample, about nine tenths are singletons; the top ten hold 2.2%. The J gene is TRBJ2-2, the V gene TRBV27, with 12 bases matching TRBD2. The sample consisted of peripheral blood. This receptor was obtained from a man aged 30 to 39 who had recovered from COVID-19. CDR3: CASSPTSGGTYTGELFF. CDR3 in DNA: TGTGCCAGCAGTCCTACTAGCGGGGGGACCTACACCGGGGAGCTGTTTTTT.